What follows are 9 T cell receptor beta chains derived from one specimen sequenced in a study of PD-1 blockade in classical Hodgkin lymphoma. The table came from immunoSEQ multiplex PCR; TCRdb's copy has only in-frame clones and leaves some out. The repertoire holds about 23,000 clones, with roughly 90% as singletons. Time point reported: cycle 4 day 1 (C4D1), after 6 weeks of nivolumab. Each patient experienced a relapse that followed autologous stem cell transplantation, and brentuximab vedotin exposure varied. Sample: peripheral blood mononuclear cells (PBMCs), taken before the fourth cycle of nivolumab. The source of these receptors is a human donor with classical Hodgkin lymphoma.

This clone appeared once. The chain combines TRBV19 with TRBJ1-2; 7 positions agree with TRBD1. CDR1 and CDR2 from the germline V gene are LNHDA and SQIVND (reference sequence). CDR3 length equals 14 residues. Unmatched junction bases numbered 7, after V lost 3 bases and J lost 6 bases. The CDR3 coding sequence is TGTGCCAGTAGTATCTTTACAGGGGCGGATGGCTACACCTTC. It encodes CASSIFTGADGYTF.

The chain recombines TRBV7-3 with TRBJ2-1; TRBD2 matches at 8 bases. From germline, CDR1 is SGHTA and CDR2 FQGTGA. The CDR3 extends over 15 amino acids. The J segment lost 7 bases and the V segment lost 5 bases, leaving 10 bases of the junction unmatched. CDR3 DNA: TGTGCCAGCAGCCCGTCCCCGCTAGCGGGTAATGAGCAGTTCTTC. As protein: CASSPSPLAGNEQFF.

The chain employs TRBV27 and TRBJ2-7; D is unclear. Germline CDR1 is MNHEY and CDR2 is SMNVEV (reference sequence). This CDR3 spans 13 amino acids. Trimming removed 0 bases at V and 4 bases at J, with 7 bases between. As DNA, the CDR3 is TGTGCCAGCAGTTTATCGTTTGATTACGAGCAGTACTTC. Its translation: CASSLSFDYEQYF.

The chain employs TRBV6-5 and TRBJ2-5, with D perhaps given as TRBD1 or TRBD2 (5 bases each). The V gene's germline CDR1 is MNHEY and CDR2 SVGAGI. Trimming shortened V by 5 bases and J by 2 bases, and 12 bases separated the two germline ends. There are 14 residues in the CDR3. CDR3 region: CASSQPGPQETQYF. The CDR3 coding sequence is TGTGCCAGCAGTCAACCGGGACCACAAGAGACCCAGTACTTC.

CDR3 sequence reads: CASSPGGPAVNTEAFF. In nucleotides, the CDR3 is TGCGCCAGCAGCCCCGGAGGTCCAGCCGTGAACACTGAAGCTTTCTTT. The V call is TRBV5-1, the J call TRBJ1-1, with D unresolved. In germline, CDR1 is SGHRS, CDR2 YFSETQ. Trimming cost V 4 bases and J 0 bases, with 16 bases left between them. The CDR3 length is 16 residues.

This chain joins TRBV9 and TRBJ1-2; no reliable D call. Per germline, CDR1 SGDLS and CDR2 YYNGEE. Trimming took 10 bases from V and 4 from J, leaving 20 bases between them. The CDR3 totals 14 residues. Written as DNA, the CDR3 is TGTGCCTCAACTCCGGGTGGCCAGGTCTATGGCTACACCTTC. Translation gives CASTPGGQVYGYTF.

V gene TRBV10-3 combines with J gene TRBJ2-1; D perhaps matches TRBD1 (6 bases). The CDR3 spans 15 residues. Trimming shortened V by 2 bases and J by 2 bases, and 10 bases separated the two germline ends. From germline, CDR1 is ENHRY and CDR2 SYGVKD. CDR3 nucleotides: TGTGCCATCAGTGAGGAGCCAGGGGCCTACAATGAGCAGTTCTTC. Encoded protein: CAISEEPGAYNEQFF.

This chain links TRBV6-1 with TRBJ1-5; D possibly corresponds to TRBD1 (5 bases). Germline V gene sequence: CDR1 MNHNS, CDR2 SASEGT. The CDR3 runs to 15 residues. The V end lost 2 bases, the J end lost 5 bases, and 13 bases lay between the germline ends. CDR3 residues: CASSENTGPDQPQHF. DNA for the CDR3: TGTGCCAGCAGTGAAAACACAGGACCGGATCAGCCCCAGCATTTT.

The chain is built from TRBV19 and TRBJ2-1, with D possibly being TRBD2 (6 bases). The CDR3 length is 16 residues. The ends were cut back, 4 bases at V and 4 bases at J, with 17 bases in the middle. Germline CDR1 is LNHDA and CDR2 is SQIVND (reference sequence). The DNA for the CDR3 is TGTGCCAGTAGTACACTCGAGACTAGACTTTACAATGAGCAGTTCTTC. Translated, it gives CASSTLETRLYNEQFF.